This T cell receptor beta chain derives from a study of T cell clonality in common variable immunodeficiency. In this sample, this clone turned up many times. The antigen is unknown. Findings of the study overall: TCRbeta clonality was increased in CVID versus healthy controls.

Profiled with immunoSEQ multiplex PCR; TCRdb holds only in-frame clones, not every one. The sample presents 30,000 to 40,000 clones, none singletons. This clonotype originated in a person between 18 and 70 years old in good health. The specimen sequenced was peripheral blood mononuclear cells.

CDR3 residues: CASSQDRGAETQYF. CDR3 DNA (partial): TGTGCCAGCAGCCAAGACAGGGGGGCTGAGACG. V gene TRBV14 combines with J gene TRBJ2-3, with a possible D match to TRBD1 (7 bases). The CDR3 goes on 3 residues after the read ends, and that part is filled in from the germline J gene. Germline-derived CDR1 and CDR2 are SGHDN and FVKESK. The CDR3 covers 14 residues.